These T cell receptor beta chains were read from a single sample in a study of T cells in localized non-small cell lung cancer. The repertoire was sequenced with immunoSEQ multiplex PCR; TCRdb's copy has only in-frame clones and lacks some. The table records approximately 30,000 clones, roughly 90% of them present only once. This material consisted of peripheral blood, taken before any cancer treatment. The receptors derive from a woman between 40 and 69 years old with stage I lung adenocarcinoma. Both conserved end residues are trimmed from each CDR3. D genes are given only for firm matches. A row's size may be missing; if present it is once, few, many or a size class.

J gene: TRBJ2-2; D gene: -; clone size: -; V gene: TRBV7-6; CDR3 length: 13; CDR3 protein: ASSPRWGDTGELF
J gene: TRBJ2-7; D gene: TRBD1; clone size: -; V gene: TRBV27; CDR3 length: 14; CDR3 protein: ASSKFTGTGDVEQY
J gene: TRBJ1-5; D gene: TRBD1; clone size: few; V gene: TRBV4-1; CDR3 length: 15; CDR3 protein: ASSQDDNQGAGQPQH
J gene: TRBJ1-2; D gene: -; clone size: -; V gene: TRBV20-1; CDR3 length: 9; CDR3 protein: SARRAYGYT
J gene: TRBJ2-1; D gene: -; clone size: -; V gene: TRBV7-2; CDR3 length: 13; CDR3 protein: ASSLSGKGHNEQF
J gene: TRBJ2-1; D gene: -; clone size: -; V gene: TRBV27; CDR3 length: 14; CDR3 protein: ASSLSGTTAAYEQF
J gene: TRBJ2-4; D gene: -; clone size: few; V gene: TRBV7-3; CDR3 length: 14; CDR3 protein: ASSFDGQDGKNIQY
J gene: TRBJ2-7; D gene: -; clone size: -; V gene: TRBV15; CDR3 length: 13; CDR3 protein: ATSKEGLGIYEQY
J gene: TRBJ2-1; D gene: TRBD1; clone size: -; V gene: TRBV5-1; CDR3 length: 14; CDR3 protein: ASSSGDRSSYNEQF
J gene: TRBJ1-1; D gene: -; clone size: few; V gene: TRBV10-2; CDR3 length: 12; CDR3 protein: ASSEDGDYTEAF
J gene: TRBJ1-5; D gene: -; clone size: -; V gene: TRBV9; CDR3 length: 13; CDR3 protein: ASELPRVSNQPQH
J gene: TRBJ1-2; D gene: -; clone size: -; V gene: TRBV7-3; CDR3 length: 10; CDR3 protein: ASSSIGYGYT
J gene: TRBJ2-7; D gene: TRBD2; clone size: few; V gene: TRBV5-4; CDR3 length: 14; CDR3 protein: ASSLWTSGLSYEQY
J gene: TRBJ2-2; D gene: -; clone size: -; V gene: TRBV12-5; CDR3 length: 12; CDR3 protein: ASAYNPDTGELF
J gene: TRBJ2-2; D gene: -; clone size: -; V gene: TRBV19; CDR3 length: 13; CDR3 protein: ASRRDHANTGELF
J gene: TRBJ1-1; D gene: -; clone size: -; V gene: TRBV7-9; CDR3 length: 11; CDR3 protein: ASSPEYTSEAF
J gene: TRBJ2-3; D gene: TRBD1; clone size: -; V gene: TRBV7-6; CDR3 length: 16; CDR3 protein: ASSLVRDRVASTDTQY
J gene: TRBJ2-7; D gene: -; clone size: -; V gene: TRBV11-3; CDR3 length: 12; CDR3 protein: ASSLGPVTYEQY
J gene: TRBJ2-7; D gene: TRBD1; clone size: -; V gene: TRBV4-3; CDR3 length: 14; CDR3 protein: ASSQGSGQVKWEQY
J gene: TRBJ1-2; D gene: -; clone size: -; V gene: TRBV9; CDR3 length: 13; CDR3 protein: ASSAQGTVNYGYT
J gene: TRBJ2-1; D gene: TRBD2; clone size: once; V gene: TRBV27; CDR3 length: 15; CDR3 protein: ASSFLGTSGPGDEQF
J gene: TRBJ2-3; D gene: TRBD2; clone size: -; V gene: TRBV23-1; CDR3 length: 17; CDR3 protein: ASGSLWGTSGGSTDTQY
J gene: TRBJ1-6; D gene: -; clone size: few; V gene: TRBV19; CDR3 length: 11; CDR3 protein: ASSSARDSPLH
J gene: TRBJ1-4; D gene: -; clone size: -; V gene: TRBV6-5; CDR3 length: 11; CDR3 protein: ASGPGDDEKLF
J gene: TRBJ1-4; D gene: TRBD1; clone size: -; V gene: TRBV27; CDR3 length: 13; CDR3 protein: ASSLNRGGREKLF
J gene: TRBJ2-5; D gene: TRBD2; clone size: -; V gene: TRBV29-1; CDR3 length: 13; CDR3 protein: SVGTSGGYQETQY
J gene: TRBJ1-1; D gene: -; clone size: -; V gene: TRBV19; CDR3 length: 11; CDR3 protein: ASSIAKNTEAF
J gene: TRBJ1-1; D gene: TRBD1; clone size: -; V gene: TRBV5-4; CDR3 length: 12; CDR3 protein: ASSLQGASTEAF
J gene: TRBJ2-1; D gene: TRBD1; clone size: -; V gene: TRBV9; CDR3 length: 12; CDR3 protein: ASSSPTGWGEQF
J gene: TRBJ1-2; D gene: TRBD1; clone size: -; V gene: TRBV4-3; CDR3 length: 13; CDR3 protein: ASSRDSLRGYGYT
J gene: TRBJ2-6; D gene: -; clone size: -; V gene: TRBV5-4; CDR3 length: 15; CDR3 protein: ASSSGLIRSGANVLT
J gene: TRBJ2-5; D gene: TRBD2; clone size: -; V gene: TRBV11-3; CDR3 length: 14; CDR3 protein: ASSSPRTSGEETQY
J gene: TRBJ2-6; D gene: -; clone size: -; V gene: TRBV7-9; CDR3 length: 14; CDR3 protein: ASSLASGSGANVLT
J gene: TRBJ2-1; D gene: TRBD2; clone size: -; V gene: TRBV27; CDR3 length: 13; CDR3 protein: ASSFFAGGADEQF
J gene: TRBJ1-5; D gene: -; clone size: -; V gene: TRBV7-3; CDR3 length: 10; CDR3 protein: ASGAGPGPQH
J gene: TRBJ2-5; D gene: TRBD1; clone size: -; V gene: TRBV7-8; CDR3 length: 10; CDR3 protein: ATGTGGETQY
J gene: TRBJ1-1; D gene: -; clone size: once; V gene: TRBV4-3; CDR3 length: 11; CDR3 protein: ASSQGAVTEAF
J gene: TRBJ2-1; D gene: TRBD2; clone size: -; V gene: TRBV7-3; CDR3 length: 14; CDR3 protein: ASSLTITSGLNEQF
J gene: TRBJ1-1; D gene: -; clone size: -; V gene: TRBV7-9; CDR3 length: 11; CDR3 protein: ASSFREYTEAF
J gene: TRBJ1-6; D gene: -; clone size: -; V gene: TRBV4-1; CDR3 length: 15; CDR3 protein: ASSQDTRSGNNSPLH
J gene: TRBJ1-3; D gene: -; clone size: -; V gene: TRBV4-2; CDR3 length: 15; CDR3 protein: ASSQDSGVGTGNTIY
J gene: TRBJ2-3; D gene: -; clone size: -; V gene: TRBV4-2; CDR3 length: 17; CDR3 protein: ASSQVILEGGASTDTQY
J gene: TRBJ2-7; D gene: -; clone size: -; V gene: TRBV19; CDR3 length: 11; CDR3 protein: ASRLTGTSEQY
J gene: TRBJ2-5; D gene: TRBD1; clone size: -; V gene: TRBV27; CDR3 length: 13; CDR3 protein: ASRLRGQGQETQY
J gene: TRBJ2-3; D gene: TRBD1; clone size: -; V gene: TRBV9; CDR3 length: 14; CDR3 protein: ASSASPGQSTDTQY
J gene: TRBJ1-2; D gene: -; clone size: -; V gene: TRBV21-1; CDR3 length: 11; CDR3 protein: ASSTAGSCGYT
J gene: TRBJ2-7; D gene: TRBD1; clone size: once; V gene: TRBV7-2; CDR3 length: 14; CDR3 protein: ASSSGRTGGVNEQY
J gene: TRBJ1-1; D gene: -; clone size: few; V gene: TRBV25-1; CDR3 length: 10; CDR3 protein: ASSGSGTEAF
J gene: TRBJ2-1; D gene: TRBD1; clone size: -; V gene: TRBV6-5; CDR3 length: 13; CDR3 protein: ASSSGTDFYNEQF
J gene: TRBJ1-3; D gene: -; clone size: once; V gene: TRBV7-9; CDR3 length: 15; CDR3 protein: ASSFAPWLSSGNTIY
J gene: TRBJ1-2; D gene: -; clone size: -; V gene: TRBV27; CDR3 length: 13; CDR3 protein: ASRLSPELSYGYT
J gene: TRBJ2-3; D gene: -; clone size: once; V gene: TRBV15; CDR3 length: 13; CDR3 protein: ATSTRAGPGDTQY